This entry lists 8 T cell receptor beta chains sequenced from one sample in a study of T cells in Graves' hyperthyroidism and ophthalmopathy. Using RNA transcripts as the source, TCR beta CDR3 regions were amplified. The study used the HTBI primer set for a first-round RT-PCR of the TCR CDR3. TCRdb passed the multiplex PCR reads through MiXCR, listing each CDR3 protein once. The sample lists some 270,000 distinct CDR3 sequences, roughly 13% seen once, with almost 8% in the top ten. Sequenced: blood. The receptors originated from a woman under 40 with Graves' hyperthyroidism that later progressed to Graves' ophthalmopathy.

This sequence joins TRBV19 and TRBJ2-4, with 10 positions matching TRBD1. This CDR3 contains 15 residues. Germline values: CDR1 LNHDA, CDR2 SQIVND (reference sequence). Unmatched junction bases numbered 9, after V lost 5 bases and J lost 8 bases. CDR3 amino acids: CASSLPGTGEDIQYF. The DNA of the CDR3 is TGTGCCAGTAGTTTACCCGGGACAGGGGAGGACATTCAGTACTTC.

This clonotype was recorded many times. This sequence joins TRBV2 and TRBJ1-5; D possibly corresponds to TRBD1 (6 bases). The CDR3 is made up of 14 amino acids. Germline V gene data show CDR1 as SNHLY and CDR2 as FYNNEI. V was clipped by 6 bases and J by 1 base, with 10 bases between them. The CDR3, as DNA: TGTGCCAGCAGACAGGGTTTAAGCAATCAGCCCCAGCATTTT. This codes for CASRQGLSNQPQHF.

The chain is built from TRBV5-1 and TRBJ1-4; D uncertain. The germline gives CDR1 SGHRS, CDR2 YFSETQ. V was shortened by 1 base and J by 0 bases, with 7 bases between the two germline ends. The CDR3 is 15 residues long. The CDR3 reads CASSLSGTTNEKLFF. The CDR3 region has the DNA TGCGCCAGCAGCTTGTCGGGAACAACTAATGAAAAACTGTTTTTT. The full variable domain, rest sourced from reference TRBV5-1 and TRBJ1-4, is KAGVTQTPRYLIKTRGQQVTLSCSPISGHRSVSWYQQTPGQGLQFLFEYFSETQRNKGNFPGRFSGRQFSNSRSEMNVSTLELGDSALYLCASSLSGTTNEKLFFGSGTQLSVL.

In its sample, this clonotype was seen a few times. The genes are TRBV7-9 and TRBJ1-2; D is possibly TRBD1 (5 bases). V gave up 3 bases and J gave up 4 bases, with 18 bases separating them. The CDR3 loop spans 16 amino acids. CDR1 and CDR2 from the germline V gene are SEHNR and FQNEAQ (reference sequence). CDR3 DNA: TGTGCCAGCAGCTTCGTGGAGACCCAGGGTACCTATGGCTACACCTTC. This codes for CASSFVETQGTYGYTF.

This clonotype was observed at least ten times. In nucleotides, the CDR3 is TGTGCCAGCAGCTCGGGACTTTACAATGAGCAGTTCTTC. It codes for CASSSGLYNEQFF. The J gene is TRBJ2-1, the V gene TRBV7-2, with a tentative D call TRBD2 (6 bases). This CDR3 is built from 13 residues. Trimming cost V 4 bases and J 4 bases, with 8 bases left between them. Germline assignment: CDR1 SGHTA and CDR2 FQGNSA. Based on the CDR3 plus reference TRBV7-2 and TRBJ2-1, the full variable domain is GAGVSQSPSNKVTEKGKDVELRCDPISGHTALYWYRQSLGQGLEFLIYFQGNSAPDKSGLPSDRFSAERTGGSVSTLTIQRTQQEDSAVYLCASSSGLYNEQFFGPGTRLTVL.

This clonotype was observed at least ten times. The chain has TRBV7-2 and TRBJ1-3; D is uncertain. V was trimmed by 2 bases and J by 2 bases, leaving 13 bases between them. The germline V gene encodes CDR1 SGHTA and CDR2 FQGNSA. The length of the CDR3 is 16 residues. DNA for the CDR3: TGTGCCAGCAGCTTAACTCCGGGATCTCCTGGAAACACCATATATTTT. Translation gives CASSLTPGSPGNTIYF.

This clonotype has at least ten counts. The DNA of the CDR3 is TGTGCCAGCAGCCCTCAGGTGCCTGCCCCAGCGAATGAAAAACTGTTTTTT. Amino acid sequence: CASSPQVPAPANEKLFF. The V gene is TRBV4-2, the J gene TRBJ1-4; no clear D. The V end lost 4 bases, the J end lost 5 bases, and 20 bases lay between the germline ends. Germline CDR1 and CDR2: LGHNA and YNFKEQ. The CDR3 sequence is 17 residues long.

This clonotype was seen many times. The CDR3 region is CASSLVWAVNTEAFF. In DNA form, the CDR3 reads TGTGCCAGCAGCTTAGTTTGGGCTGTGAACACTGAAGCTTTCTTT. The genes are TRBV7-9 and TRBJ1-1; no firm D call. The CDR3 spans 15 residues. The germline CDR1 and CDR2 sequences are SEHNR and FQNEAQ (reference sequence). V was pared by 1 base and J by 0 bases, with 9 bases between.